Below, 19 T cell receptor beta chains from the same sample are listed, as sequenced in a study of vaccination and CD4 T cells after COVID-19. The Oncomine TCR Beta short-read assay sequenced DNA from cultured CD4+ T cells. TCRdb analysed the PCR reads with MiXCR anew, one entry per CDR3 protein. The repertoire holds under 7,500 distinct CDR3 sequences, with about 41% as singletons. No antigen has been identified for these receptors. The treatment is: roughly 10-day PBMC culture with coronavirus spike peptide pools or control peptides (ViraFEST assay). Pre-COVID-19 pandemic sampling (2011-2018) yielded the unexposed donor's CD4+ T cells. The sequencing sample was made of CD4+ T cells from blood, cultured in vitro. These receptors were obtained from a human donor in good health.

The V and J genes are TRBV28 and TRBJ1-1, with TRBD1 matching 7 bases. The CDR3 extends over 16 amino acids. The V gene's germline CDR1 is MDHEN and CDR2 SYDVKM. V lost 6 bases to trimming and J lost 0 bases; unmatched junction nucleotides: 10. The DNA for the CDR3 is TGTGCCAGCAGACCCTCGTCGGGACAGATGAACACTGAAGCTTTCTTT. Its translation: CASRPSSGQMNTEAFF.

The V call is TRBV5-4, the J call TRBJ2-2, with TRBD2 as a possible D gene (7 bases). The CDR3 loop spans 13 amino acids. Germline CDR1 reads SGHNT; CDR2 reads YYREEE (reference sequence). Trimming took off 4 bases at V and 6 bases at J, with 10 bases between the two ends. CDR3: CASSRGGPGELFF. The DNA of the CDR3 is TGTGCCAGCAGCAGGGGGGGACCCGGGGAGCTGTTTTTT. Full variable domain (missing parts from reference TRBV5-4 and TRBJ2-2): ETGVTQSPTHLIKTRGQQVTLRCSSQSGHNTVSWYQQALGQGPQFIFQYYREEENGRGNFPPRFSGLQFPNYSSELNVNALELDDSALYLCASSRGGPGELFFGEGSRLTVL.

The CDR3 spells CASSLAGLTAKREGYEQYF. The CDR3 region has the DNA TGTGCCAGCAGCTTGGCCGGACTCACGGCGAAGCGAGAGGGTTACGAGCAGTACTTC. The chain carries TRBV5-6 and TRBJ2-7; D possibly corresponds to TRBD2 (5 bases). This CDR3 is 19 amino acids long. Trimming pared 0 bases from V and 4 bases from J, leaving 26 bases between. Germline values: CDR1 SGHDT, CDR2 YYEEEE. The full variable domain, in which reference TRBV5-6 and TRBJ2-7 provide the parts outside the CDR3, is DAGVTQSPTHLIKTRGQQVTLRCSPKSGHDTVSWYQQALGQGPQFIFQYYEEEERQRGNFPDRFSGHQFPNYSSELNVNALLLGDSALYLCASSLAGLTAKREGYEQYFGPGTRLTVT.

Turning to this clonotype: The junction shows a germline mismatch at one end, possibly a read error. This rearrangement joins TRBV4-3 to TRBJ2-1; TRBD2 agrees at 13 bases. Germline CDR1 and CDR2: LGHNA and YSLEER. The CDR3 is made up of 15 amino acids. Here the CDR3 DNA reads TGCGCCAGCAGCCGGGGACTAGCGGGGATCAATGAGCTGTTCTTC. Translating it yields CASSRGLAGINELFF.

This clonotype was seen a handful of times. The chain is built from TRBV7-2 and TRBJ2-5; D uncertain. The CDR3 spans 14 residues. With 0 bases removed from V and 5 bases from J, the gap between germline ends came to 10 bases. Germline CDR1 is SGHTA and CDR2 is FQGNSA. CDR3 sequence reads: CASSLAPPSETQYF. The CDR3 DNA reads TGTGCCAGCAGCTTAGCCCCACCCTCGGAGACCCAGTACTTC. Combining the CDR3 with reference TRBV7-2 and TRBJ2-5 gives the whole variable domain GAGVSQSPSNKVTEKGKDVELRCDPISGHTALYWYRQSLGQGLEFLIYFQGNSAPDKSGLPSDRFSAERTGGSVSTLTIQRTQQEDSAVYLCASSLAPPSETQYFGPGTRLLVL.

The chain employs TRBV19 and TRBJ2-5, with 10 positions matching TRBD2. Unmatched junction bases numbered 6, after V lost 1 base and J lost 4 bases. The CDR3 is 16 residues long. CDR1 and CDR2 from the germline V gene are LNHDA and SQIVND (reference sequence). Written as DNA, the CDR3 is TGTGCCAGTAGTATAGGGGCTAGCGGGGGTTCAGAGACCCAGTACTTC. Translating it yields CASSIGASGGSETQYF.

V is TRBV2 and J is TRBJ1-3; D not certain. Germline V gene data show CDR1 as SNHLY and CDR2 as FYNNEI. This CDR3 has 15 residues. Trimming stripped 3 bases from V and 4 bases from J, with 13 bases between. The CDR3 nucleotides read TGTGCCAGCAGTGAGGACGGCCGGTCAGGAAACACCATATATTTT. It yields the protein CASSEDGRSGNTIYF.

V is TRBV5-6 and J is TRBJ1-5; 7 bases map to TRBD1. J was trimmed by 4 bases and V by 0 bases; bases with no gene match: 4. Germline CDR1 and CDR2: SGHDT and YYEEEE. The CDR3 is 15 amino acids. The CDR3 DNA is TGTGCCAGCAGCTTGGGGACAGGTTGGAATCAGCCCCAGCATTTT. Translation: CASSLGTGWNQPQHF.

This clonotype was observed once. This chain connects TRBV28 to TRBJ1-1, with D tentatively TRBD1 (5 bases). The germline gives CDR1 MDHEN, CDR2 SYDVKM. V was shortened by 2 bases and J by 0 bases, with 10 bases between the two germline ends. This CDR3 has 15 residues. CDR3 in amino acids: CASSLLGHMNTEAFF. CDR3 nucleotide sequence: TGTGCCAGCAGTTTACTCGGACACATGAACACTGAAGCTTTCTTT.

V gene TRBV20-1 combines with J gene TRBJ2-7, with D perhaps assigned TRBD1 or TRBD2 (5 bases each). The CDR3 loop spans 15 amino acids. V was pared by 6 bases and J by 7 bases, with 25 bases between. The V gene's germline CDR1 is DFQATT and CDR2 SNEGSKA (reference sequence). CDR3 amino acids: CSAGIQTVRGWEQYF. DNA for the CDR3: TGCAGTGCCGGCATCCAGACAGTGAGGGGTTGGGAGCAGTACTTC.

This chain uses TRBV29-1 with TRBJ2-7; D is perhaps TRBD1 (6 bases). V shed 4 bases and J shed 3 bases, with 7 bases lying between them. The CDR3 covers 11 residues. Germline loops: CDR1 SQVTM, CDR2 ANQGSEA. CDR3 coding DNA: TGCAGCGTTGTACAGGGCTACGAGCAGTACTTC. This encodes CSVVQGYEQYF.

The V gene is TRBV6-5, the J gene TRBJ2-3, with TRBD2 identical over 10 bases. Losses at the gene ends were 3 bases for V and 2 bases for J; bases not matched to a gene: 8. Germline CDR1 and CDR2: MNHEY and SVGAGI. This CDR3 contains 17 residues. The CDR3 DNA reads TGTGCCAGCAGTTATTACCTAGCGGGAGTAAACACAGATACGCAGTATTTT. Protein product: CASSYYLAGVNTDTQYF.

The V gene is TRBV4-2, the J gene TRBJ2-7; 7 bases align to TRBD2. With 0 bases clipped from V and 4 bases from J, the junction kept 6 bases outside the gene matches. The CDR3 runs 15 residues. Germline V gene data show CDR1 as LGHNA and CDR2 as YNFKEQ. In nucleotides, the CDR3 is TGTGCCAGCAGCCAAGATGGAGCGGGACGATACGAGCAGTACTTC. Translated: CASSQDGAGRYEQYF.

This clonotype was counted a few times. V usage is TRBV27 and J usage is TRBJ2-7; possible D gene TRBD2, 7 bases. The V end lost 5 bases, the J end lost 5 bases, and 16 bases lay between the germline ends. The CDR3 extends over 14 amino acids. From germline, CDR1 is MNHEY and CDR2 SMNVEV (reference sequence). The CDR3 DNA reads TGTGCCAGCAGTCCCCGCCCGGGGGGCCACGAGCAGTACTTC. It encodes CASSPRPGGHEQYF.

The V and J genes are TRBV7-2 and TRBJ1-2; 8 bases map to TRBD1. Looked up from germline, CDR1 is SGHTA and CDR2 is FQGNSA. There are 14 residues in the CDR3. V was pared by 4 bases and J by 5 bases, with 6 bases of the junction left unmatched. The CDR3 here is CASSSDRGRYGYTF. The DNA for the CDR3 is TGTGCCAGCAGCTCAGACAGGGGAAGGTATGGCTACACCTTC.

The V call is TRBV7-9, the J call TRBJ2-7, with D possibly TRBD1 on 6 matching bases. The V gene lost 1 base and the J gene lost 0 bases, with 10 bases spanning the gap. Germline V lookup: CDR1 SEHNR, CDR2 FQNEAQ (reference sequence). CDR3 size: 15 residues. The CDR3 sequence is CASSLVGQLSYEQYF. Here the CDR3 DNA reads TGTGCCAGCAGCTTAGTAGGACAGCTCTCCTACGAGCAGTACTTC. The whole variable domain, remainder taken from reference TRBV7-9 and TRBJ2-7, is DTGVSQNPRHKITKRGQNVTFRCDPISEHNRLYWYRQTLGQGPEFLTYFQNEAQLEKSRLLSDRFSAERPKGSFSTLEIQRTEQGDSAMYLCASSLVGQLSYEQYFGPGTRLTVT.

This clonotype appeared a few times. The chain joins TRBV5-4 to TRBJ2-3; 7 bases match TRBD2. The CDR3 length is 18 residues. From germline, CDR1 is SGHNT and CDR2 YYREEE (reference sequence). With 0 bases clipped from V and 2 bases from J, the junction kept 12 bases outside the gene matches. CDR3 region: CASSLDLFVGGNTDTQYF. The CDR3 DNA is TGTGCCAGCAGCTTGGATCTCTTTGTGGGGGGGAACACAGATACGCAGTATTTT.

This clonotype has only a few counts. This chain links TRBV28 with TRBJ2-2, with 8 bases matching TRBD1. Trimming cost V 5 bases and J 9 bases; bases outside gene matches: 8. Germline V gene lookup returns CDR1 MDHEN and CDR2 SYDVKM. The CDR3 has 14 amino acids. This chain's CDR3 is CASSLTGGHRELFF. CDR3 coding DNA: TGTGCCAGCAGTCTTACAGGGGGGCACCGGGAGCTGTTTTTT.

This clonotype was detected only a few times. The chain joins TRBV20-1 to TRBJ2-2; D is perhaps TRBD2 (6 bases). Germline CDR1 is DFQATT and CDR2 is SNEGSKA (reference sequence). The length of the CDR3 is 17 residues. Trimming took off 0 bases at V and 0 bases at J, with 14 bases between the two ends. CDR3 nucleotides: TGCAGTGCTAGAGATCTCCGGGGCGGGGCGAACACCGGGGAGCTGTTTTTT. It is translated as CSARDLRGGANTGELFF.